This TCR beta chain is drawn from a study of graft-versus-host responses after intestinal transplantation. Study context: Each of the recipients got a multivisceral, liver-intestinal, or isolated intestinal transplant. Anti-thymocyte globulin induction, then tacrolimus and steroids for about 3 years, went to all recipients. Study-wide points: Analysis identified GvH clones in recipient marrow, with some appearing first in ileum or blood. Allografts carried high graft-versus-host to host-versus-graft clonal ratios in patients having graft-donor T cell macrochimerism.

As to this clone: The antigen remains undetermined.

Libraries were prepared by immunoSEQ multiplex PCR; TCRdb keeps only in-frame clonotypes and omits some of them. The repertoire includes 90,000 to 130,000 clones, more than 90% of them detected once, and under 0.3% sits in the top ten. This CDR3 comprises 14 residues. The germline gives CDR1 SEHNR, CDR2 FQNEAQ (reference sequence). The germline V and J ends were trimmed by 1 base and 7 bases, with 10 bases remaining between them. Sequencing used unstimulated CD4+ T cells sorted from spleen or lymph node cells, obtained before transplant. The chain recombines TRBV7-9 with TRBJ1-4; D unclear. The clonotype was recovered from a human donor who was the organ donor for an intestinal transplant. CDR3 residues: CASSLEGGSEKLFF. The CDR3 DNA follows: TGTGCCAGCAGCTTAGAGGGCGGGTCTGAAAAACTGTTTTTT.